This TCR beta chain was retrieved from a study of cytomegalovirus exposure and HLA in healthy donors. Overall study: Falling in the Caucasian-associated ancestry cluster were 81% of some 400 genotyped donors.

General observations from the study: An apparent linkage of common viral pathogens to several of the most significant clusters emerged in a later analysis. Later work showed greater clonal expansion in HLA-associated TCR beta chains than in equally common others.

The PCR used 60 Vbeta and 13 Jbeta primers. Sequencing was performed with immunoSEQ multiplex PCR; in TCRdb, only in-frame clones are kept and a portion is missing. This table has under 170,000 clones, 50% to 75% appearing once. Many counts were recorded for this clone. Its target is unknown. This clonotype was obtained from a woman in her sixties in good health and CMV-seropositive. Sequenced: PBMCs.

CDR3 coding DNA: TGTGCCAGCAGCTTAGTCAGGGGTGTGGAGCAGTACTTC. Translated, it gives CASSLVRGVEQYF. V is TRBV7-9 and J is TRBJ2-7, with D possibly being TRBD1 (6 bases). Germline assignment: CDR1 SEHNR and CDR2 FQNEAQ (reference sequence). Trimming left V 1 base short and J 7 bases short, with 11 bases between. This CDR3 contains 13 residues.